Listed here are 7 T cell receptor beta chains from one sample, sequenced in a study of blood T cell repertoires in COVID-19. Measured with immunoSEQ multiplex PCR; TCRdb has only the in-frame clones, and not every one. The sample contains tens of thousands of clones, about 88% of which appear only once. Sequenced: peripheral blood. These receptors were obtained from a man aged 45-60 years with active COVID-19.

The V gene is TRBV3-1 (or the pseudogene TRBV3-2), the J gene TRBJ2-6; D call uncertain. Trimming took off 4 bases at V and 5 bases at J, with 9 bases between the two ends. The CDR3 runs to 14 residues. Germline loops: CDR1 LGHDT, CDR2 YNNKEL (reference sequence). As DNA, the CDR3 is TGTGCCAGCAGCCCCCTGGCTCGGGCCAACGTCCTGACTTTC. It is translated as CASSPLARANVLTF.

The rearrangement joins TRBV5-6 to TRBJ1-2; TRBD1 is a possible D gene (5 bases). The CDR3 runs 13 residues. Germline CDR1 and CDR2: SGHDT and YYEEEE. V dropped 4 bases and J dropped 2 bases, with 9 bases sitting between them. CDR3 nucleotides: TGTGCCAGCAGCGGCAGGGCCAACTATGGCTACACCTTC. It codes for CASSGRANYGYTF.

The rearrangement joins TRBV7-8 to TRBJ2-2, with a possible D match to TRBD1 (5 bases). Germline CDR1 is SGHVS and CDR2 is FQNEAQ. The CDR3 sequence is 16 residues long. Trimming removed 0 bases at V and 3 bases at J, with 11 bases between. The CDR3 sequence: CASSLANVGDTGELFF. The CDR3 DNA reads TGTGCCAGCAGCTTAGCGAATGTAGGGGACACCGGGGAGCTGTTTTTT.

The genes are TRBV7-9 and TRBJ2-7; D might be TRBD2 (6 bases). CDR3 length: 14 amino acids. The V end was cut by 2 bases, the J end by 1 base, with 9 bases between. Germline V gene lookup returns CDR1 SEHNR and CDR2 FQNEAQ (reference sequence). The CDR3 coding sequence is TGTGCCAGCAGCTTAAAAGGAGGGTCCTACGAGCAGTACTTC. Encoded protein: CASSLKGGSYEQYF.

CDR3 loop: CASSTTGRGDTQYF. The CDR3 coding sequence is TGTGCCAGCAGCACAACAGGGCGCGGAGATACGCAGTATTTT. The chain recombines TRBV7-2 with TRBJ2-3, with a possible D match to TRBD1 (6 bases). This CDR3 has 14 residues. Germline CDR1 reads SGHTA; CDR2 reads FQGNSA. V lost 5 bases, J lost 5 bases, and 14 bases lay in between.

This CDR3 reads CASSPGLTIGYGYTF. The CDR3 nucleotides read TGTGCCAGCTCACCAGGTCTGACAATTGGCTATGGCTACACCTTC. The chain employs TRBV18 and TRBJ1-2; D remains ambiguous. Between the trimmed V and J ends, which lost 2 bases and 4 bases, there was a span of 14 bases. CDR3 size: 15 residues. Germline lookup yields CDR1 KGHSH and CDR2 LQKENI.

The chain recombines TRBV28 with TRBJ1-5, with D maybe TRBD1 (6 bases). In germline, CDR1 is MDHEN, CDR2 SYDVKM. The CDR3 is 12 residues long. V was clipped by 6 bases and J by 7 bases, with 10 bases between them. The CDR3 here is CASRSGVQPQHF. The CDR3 nucleotides read TGTGCCAGCAGGTCAGGGGTCCAGCCCCAGCATTTT.